This T cell receptor beta chain was sequenced for a study of PD-1 blockade in mismatch repair-deficient tumors. The repertoire was sequenced with immunoSEQ multiplex PCR; TCRdb's copy has only in-frame clones and lacks some. This table has about 100,000 clones, 82% appearing once. V lost 2 bases to trimming and J lost 1 base, with 6 bases between them. The length of the CDR3 is 14 residues. The germline CDR1 and CDR2 sequences are MNHEY and SVGAGI. This material consisted of peripheral blood, taken about 36 weeks after starting pembrolizumab. The chain is built from TRBV6-5 and TRBJ2-1; D remains unclear. The clonotype originates from an adult with mismatch repair-deficient cancer. The CDR3 region has the DNA TGTGCCAGCAGTTACACGGGTTCCTACAATGAGCAGTTCTTC. It yields the protein CASSYTGSYNEQFF.